The text below deals with one T cell receptor (beta chain). Antigen unknown. This specimen belongs to a study of CD4+ T cells in melanoma. General study results and limits: CD8+ T cell, macrophage and B cell function reportedly correlated with neoantigen-specific CD4+ T cells. Reportedly, melanoma neoantigen-specific CD4+ T cells showed varied differentiation states.

Libraries were prepared by immunoSEQ multiplex PCR; TCRdb keeps only in-frame clonotypes and omits some of them. This table has around 15,000 clones, approximately 88% appearing once. Germline lookup yields CDR1 LNHDA and CDR2 SQIVND (reference sequence). The CDR3 consists of 15 residues. The V end was cut by 3 bases, the J end by 4 bases, with 13 bases between. Sequencing was performed on cells from a culture (not recorded whether cultured in vitro). The origin of this receptor is a human donor with melanoma. V gene TRBV19 combines with J gene TRBJ2-1; D is unresolved. The CDR3 reads CASSISGATYNEQFF. The CDR3 DNA follows: TGTGCCAGTAGTATCTCAGGAGCGACTTACAATGAGCAGTTCTTC.